This T cell receptor beta chain was captured by sequencing in a study of regulatory T cells in long-lasting Graves disease (dated by TCRdb to the early 2020s). Looking at the study overall: Patients with newly diagnosed Graves' disease had been on antithyroid drugs for under 3 months. This study used TCR sequencing and RNA sequencing of peripheral blood to compare persistent Graves' disease patients against newly diagnosed Graves' disease patients. The study was conducted in China and was registered as a clinical trial. A total of around 35 samples underwent TCR sequencing: around 13 from persistent and about 20 from newly diagnosed Graves' disease patients.

General findings and caveats noted by the study authors: Peripheral blood alone was examined, since thyroid tissue, which constituted the primary lesion, could not be accessed. The authors acknowledged the small sample size as a limitation that may reduce accuracy. Compared with newly diagnosed patients, patients with persistent Graves' disease had lower TCR Shannon entropy and fewer highly expanded clones, which suggests clonal expansion. Sequencing and analysis were restricted to the TCR beta chain. A larger number of public clonotypes was shared among persistent patients (around 2,700) than among newly diagnosed patients (around 880). TRBV28, TRBJ1-2 and TRBJ2-5 were preferentially used in persistent disease, while TRBV20-1 and TRBJ2-1 were favored in newly diagnosed disease.

There are many counts of this clonotype. No antigen is known for it. Per-base qualities were not stored, and no clone one base away is much larger. The germline V and J ends show losses of 5 bases and 5 bases respectively, and no gene match explains 7 bases of the junction. The CDR3 runs 14 residues from the cysteine to the phenylalanine. Solely the CDR3 DNA is kept, with 42 bases framed from the first base. The time point label, read with the paper, signifies: newly diagnosed GD, antithyroid drugs for less than 3 months. For both TCR sequencing and RNA sequencing, RNA was extracted from PBMCs in TRIzol. The diagnosis of Graves' disease was made according to American Thyroid Association guidelines. Patients for the study were recruited at an endocrinology department in Xi'an, China. From each patient, around 9 milliliters of peripheral blood was collected into an EDTA anticoagulant tube. PBMCs were isolated by Ficoll Paque Plus density gradient separation without further T cell sorting. RNA quality was checked with an Agilent 2100 Bioanalyzer and agarose gel, and concentration with a NanoDrop 2000.

Libraries came from multiplex PCR. Sequenced on an Illumina HiSeq 4000. CDR3 regions were amplified by Arm-PCR with iRepertoire HTBI primers to construct TCR beta libraries. Before sequencing, the PCR products went through gel purification. The paper's processing steps were these. Gene usage analysis of CDR3 amino acid clonotypes used the 60 to 80 TRBV and 14 to 15 TRBJ segments found across samples. COPE and FqMerger were used to merge the filtered high-quality paired reads into contigs. BLAST was used to align contigs to the IMGT TRBV, TRBD and TRBJ reference genes, and CDR3 was defined following IMGT. Any clonotype with a frequency above 0.1% was classified as a highly expanded clone. Shannon entropy served as the measure of repertoire diversity, while the Gini coefficient captured V-J evenness. A clonotype found in more than one individual was treated as public. TCRdb reran the public reads through fastp at Q25 and MiXCR, keeping productive beta chains. Each entry merges the rows of one CDR3 protein and shows their most common DNA and genes. TCRdb's processing, not the study's, gives the V and J calls here. The sample data list a few hundred thousand distinct CDR3 sequences, and over 15% of these were observed just once. Roughly 29% of the sample is taken by the ten largest.

In addition, the sample was reused for a study of T cells in Graves' hyperthyroidism and ophthalmopathy. In that second paper, the authors write: Stable Graves' hyperthyroidism was defined as no progression to ophthalmopathy during 18 months of follow-up. Hyperthyroidism patients were newly diagnosed, with disease duration under 2 months, and aged 18 to 65 years. Exclusion was applied to patients with uncontrolled infections, other autoimmune diseases, pregnancy or lactation. Clinical symptoms, serum thyroxine and TRAb, thyroid ultrasound, and orbital computed tomography formed the basis for the diagnoses. A first-round RT-PCR of the TCR CDR3 used the HTBI primer set with the Qiagen OneStep RT-PCR kit. Most expanded thyroid clonotypes (frequency above 0.001) were also detected in blood, suggesting blood repertoires may reflect thyroid immune responses. In cross-validation, a model built on a 13 V-J signature told ophthalmopathy apart from stable hyperthyroidism with over 85% sensitivity and about 81% specificity, and in testing the same model reached 80%/75%. During validation, the model predicted progression to ophthalmopathy a median of approximately six months ahead of onset, with around 71% sensitivity and 72% to 85% specificity. To identify TCR V-J signatures that set the groups apart, the researchers used a discovery cohort of about a hundred patients, made up of roughly 40 with Graves' ophthalmopathy and some 55 with stable Graves' hyperthyroidism. Prospective prediction of ophthalmopathy was tested in an independent validation cohort consisting of some 18 hyperthyroidism patients and approximately 16 patients who later progressed to ophthalmopathy. The approximately 98 discovery patients were randomly divided into training and test sets at a 7:3 ratio. Thyroid tissue and blood T-cell repertoires from six or seven Graves' hyperthyroidism patients were also compared in the study. Following sampling, methimazole starting at 30 mg daily was given to hyperthyroidism patients, and high-dose intravenous methylprednisolone was given to ophthalmopathy patients. The libraries were constructed in a second round of multiplex PCR and then size-selected and purified. Paired-end sequencing of the libraries was performed with 100 bp reads on an Illumina HiSeq2000. SOAPnuke was used to process the raw data, removing reads that contained adapters or uncalled bases, had a mean Phred below 15, or lacked an exact match to the constant primer or identifier. COPE v1.2.5 was used to merge high-quality paired reads, and clonotypes were defined as unique nucleotide sequences. MiTCR v1.1 was used to align the clonotypes against IMGT TRBV, TRBD and TRBJ reference segments. Only V-J combinations with frequency above 0.0001, covering 99% to 99.2% of repertoires, were analysed. The TCS score was defined as F50 (clonal expansion) divided by E x V (chaos), with BLOSUM62-based TCRdist calculated between CDR3 peptides within each V-J. Welch's t-statistics and random forest reduced roughly 530 V-J features to around 14, which were used in a naive Bayes classifier (R e1071). Sample size was not statistically predetermined, and investigators were not blinded to group allocation. The paper reports TCR Vbeta CDR3 sequencing of 135 peripheral blood samples: under 45 ophthalmopathy, some 80 hyperthyroidism and approximately 17 progressor patients.

The clonotype comes from a man aged 35 to 55 with Graves disease. Donor details come from another sample of the same person, matched by shared clones. The sample in question was peripheral blood mononuclear cells (PBMCs), obtained at new diagnosis, from a patient treated with antithyroid drugs. The chain joins TRBV12-3 or TRBV12-4 to TRBJ2-3; 7 bases in the junction line up with TRBD2. The nucleotides are TGTGCCAGCAGTGACCGACTAGCCCGAGATACGCAGTATTTT. Its protein product is CASSDRLARDTQYF.